This T cell receptor (beta chain) comes out of a study of CD8 T cells in Susac syndrome. Random hexamers primed reverse transcription of about 0.45 to 1 ug RNA. TCRdb reprocessed the immunoSEQ multiplex PCR reads with MiXCR, giving one entry per CDR3 protein. The table records some 170,000 distinct CDR3 sequences, approximately 94% of them present only once. The sequenced material came from CD4+ T cells from PBMCs. This sequence originates from a human donor with multiple sclerosis.

The CDR3: CASSWTSGNEQFF. The CDR3 DNA is TGTGCCAGCAGTTGGACTAGCGGGAATGAGCAGTTCTTC. The gene calls are TRBV12-3 or TRBV12-4 and TRBJ2-1; 11 bases agree with TRBD2. This CDR3 comprises 13 residues. The junction had 0 bases not matched to a gene; V was cut back by 4 bases and J by 7 bases.